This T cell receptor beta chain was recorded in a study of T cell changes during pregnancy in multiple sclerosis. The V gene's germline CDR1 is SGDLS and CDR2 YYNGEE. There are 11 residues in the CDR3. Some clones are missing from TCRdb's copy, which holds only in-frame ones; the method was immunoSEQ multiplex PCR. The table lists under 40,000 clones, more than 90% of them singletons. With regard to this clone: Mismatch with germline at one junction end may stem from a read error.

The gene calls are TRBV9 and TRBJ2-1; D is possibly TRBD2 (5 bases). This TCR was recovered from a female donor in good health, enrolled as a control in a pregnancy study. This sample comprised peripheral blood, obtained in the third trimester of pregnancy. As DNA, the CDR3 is TGTGCCAGCAGCTCCGGACTGGGTACGCTCTTC. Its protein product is CASSSGLGTLF.